A selection of T cell receptor beta chains follows, all from one sample in a study of blood T cell repertoires in COVID-19. This table comes from immunoSEQ multiplex PCR, and its TCRdb copy is limited to in-frame clones, with some not included. The profile shows 95,000 to 120,000 clones, about 85% of them singletons. Sequencing was done on a sample of peripheral blood. The receptors were sampled from a human donor in a cohort sampled during active COVID-19. Each CDR3 is given with its conserved first and last residue. A D gene is named only where the DNA matches it firmly. Size is stated for part of the rows, as once, few or many counts, or as a class when the clone is expanded.

>TRBV6-5|TRBD2|TRBJ2-1|.
TGTGCCAGCAGTTACGGCGGGGGGGTTTACAATGAGCAGTTCTTC
CASSYGGGVYNEQFF
>TRBV19|.|TRBJ1-5|.
TGTGCCAGTAGTATATCCCGCTTTGGAGGTTTGTCGGGCAATCAGCCCCAGCATTTT
CASSISRFGGLSGNQPQHF
>TRBV27|TRBD1|TRBJ1-4|.
TGTGCCAGCAGTTTATCCCCATCGACAGGGGCATACGAAAAACTGTTTTTT
CASSLSPSTGAYEKLFF
>TRBV6-5|.|TRBJ2-7|.
TGTGCCAGGGACCGACAGGCCCTAGGGTACGAGCAGTACTTC
CARDRQALGYEQYF
>TRBV11-2|.|TRBJ2-7|once
TGTGCCAGCAGCCGAACCGTCGGACAGAGTTACGAGCAGTACTTC
CASSRTVGQSYEQYF
>TRBV15|TRBD2|TRBJ2-1|.
TGTGCCATCAGACAGAGTGGAGCGGGGGCCCAGAATGAGCAGTTCTTC
CAIRQSGAGAQNEQFF
>TRBV7-9|TRBD2|TRBJ2-3|once
TGTGCCAGCAGCCCCAAACTAGCGGGGGACACAGATACGCAGTATTTT
CASSPKLAGDTDTQYF
>TRBV7-2|.|TRBJ1-2|.
TGTGCCAGCAGCCCGAACCAGGTCACAGGGCGGTATGGCTACACCTTC
CASSPNQVTGRYGYTF
>TRBV5-1|TRBD2|TRBJ2-3|once
TGCGCCAGCAGCTTTAGCGGGGGGGCGGCTGATACGCAGTATTTT
CASSFSGGAADTQYF
>TRBV6-6|.|TRBJ1-2|.
TGTGCCAGCAGGGACGTCGGGACTAACGCCTACACCTTC
CASRDVGTNAYTF
>TRBV19|.|TRBJ1-5|.
TGTGCCAGTAGTATAGAAAGGAGTCAGCCCCAGCATTTT
CASSIERSQPQHF
>TRBV4-3|.|TRBJ1-2|few
TGCGCCAGCAGCCAGAACCGGGACACCTATGGCTACACCTTC
CASSQNRDTYGYTF
>TRBV9|.|TRBJ1-6|.
TGTGCCAGCAGCGTGGAGACAGCCCTTTCACCCCTCCACTTT
CASSVETALSPLHF
>TRBV6-1|TRBD2|TRBJ2-3|.
TGTGCCAGCAGTGAATACAAGCGGGGGGGCACAGATACGCAGTATTTT
CASSEYKRGGTDTQYF
>TRBV9|.|TRBJ1-2|.
TGTGCTTCACGGGGGGGCATCTATGGCTACACCTTC
CASRGGIYGYTF
>TRBV7-2|TRBD2|TRBJ2-5|.
TGTGCCAGCAGCTTATGGGGATCAGCGGGGGGGAAAGAGACCCAGTACTTC
CASSLWGSAGGKETQYF
>TRBV3-1/TRBV3-2|TRBD1|TRBJ2-1|.
TGTGCCAGCAGCCGCGCAGGGGGCCATGAGCAGTTCTTC
CASSRAGGHEQFF
>TRBV2|TRBD2|TRBJ2-4|.
TGTGCCAGCAGCCTGGCGGGGGTTCAAAACATTCAGTACTTC
CASSLAGVQNIQYF
>TRBV19|.|TRBJ2-1|.
TGTGCCAGTAGTCTTATAAACAATGAGCAGTTCTTC
CASSLINNEQFF
>TRBV6-1|.|TRBJ1-2|.
TGTGCCAGCAGACTCCTGGGCCTACGTTTAGGCTACACCTTC
CASRLLGLRLGYTF
>TRBV10-2|TRBD1|TRBJ2-7|.
TGCGCCAGCAGTGAGTCGAGGTGGGACAGGGGCGAGCAGTACTTC
CASSESRWDRGEQYF
>TRBV12-5|.|TRBJ2-7|once
TGTGCTAGTGGTACCGACAGCTCCTACGAGCAGTACTTC
CASGTDSSYEQYF
>TRBV5-1|TRBD2|TRBJ2-5|.
TGCGCCAGCAGCTTTAGGGGAGGGGAAGAGACCCAGTACTTC
CASSFRGGEETQYF
>TRBV7-2|TRBD1|TRBJ2-2|few
TGTGCCAGCAGCCATCTAGGGGGCATGGGGATCGCGAACACCGGGGAGCTGTTTTTT
CASSHLGGMGIANTGELFF
>TRBV6-5|TRBD2|TRBJ2-1|.
TGTGCCAGCAGGCCGTCTGGCGGGGGGAATCATGAGCAGTTCTTC
CASRPSGGGNHEQFF
>TRBV4-1|TRBD1|TRBJ2-1|once
TGCGCCAGCAGCCAAGACCCGACAGGGCGATCCTACAATGAGCAGTTCTTC
CASSQDPTGRSYNEQFF
>TRBV30|.|TRBJ1-3|.
TGTGCCTGGGGAGTTGGGGCCAACACCATATATTTT
CAWGVGANTIYF
>TRBV11-3|TRBD2|TRBJ2-3|.
TGTGCCAGCAGCCCGACCGGGACTAGCATGGCTACGCAGTATTTT
CASSPTGTSMATQYF
>TRBV4-3|TRBD1|TRBJ2-7|few
TGCGCCAGCAGCCAGGGGACAGGGGGCAAGTACGAGCAGTACTTC
CASSQGTGGKYEQYF
>TRBV12-5|.|TRBJ1-3|.
TGTGCTAGTGGCCGGGACACGGACACCATATATTTT
CASGRDTDTIYF
>TRBV9|.|TRBJ1-2|.
TGTGCCAGCAGCGTAGCTACGGGACTGAGCTATGGCTACACCTTC
CASSVATGLSYGYTF
>TRBV4-3|.|TRBJ2-6|.
TGCGCCAGCAGCCCCCGAGGAGGGGCCAACGTCCTGACTTTC
CASSPRGGANVLTF
>TRBV2|TRBD1|TRBJ1-5|.
TGTGCCAGCAGAAAGGGGGACAGGATTAGCAATCAGCCCCAGCATTTT
CASRKGDRISNQPQHF
>TRBV7-9|.|TRBJ1-3|.
TGTGCCAGCAGCGTGACCCAGGGTCGCCTCTCTGGAAACACCATATATTTT
CASSVTQGRLSGNTIYF
>TRBV9|.|TRBJ1-1|.
TGTGCCAGCAGAGAAGGACAGAACACTGAAGCTTTCTTT
CASREGQNTEAFF
>TRBV11-3|TRBD1|TRBJ2-3|.
TGTGCCAGCAGTACGGGGCAGGGGGAAACAGATACGCAGTATTTT
CASSTGQGETDTQYF
>TRBV7-6|.|TRBJ1-1|.
TGTGCCAGCAGCCCCAGGGGCACTGAAGCTTTCTTT
CASSPRGTEAFF
>TRBV2|.|TRBJ1-5|few
TGTGCCAGCAGGGGGGGGAAGACTCATAGCAATCAGCCCCAGCATTTT
CASRGGKTHSNQPQHF
>TRBV29-1|TRBD1|TRBJ1-4|.
TGCAGCGTTGGCCAAACAGGGGGGGTTAATGAAAAACTGTTTTTT
CSVGQTGGVNEKLFF
>TRBV9|.|TRBJ1-6|once
TGTGCCAGCAGCGTAGCTGTAGGGGCGAATTCACCCCTCCACTTT
CASSVAVGANSPLHF
>TRBV4-3|.|TRBJ1-3|.
TGCGCCAGCAGCCAAGATGCAGGGTCCTCTGGAAACACCATATATTTT
CASSQDAGSSGNTIYF
>TRBV30|TRBD1|TRBJ2-4|.
TGTGCCTGGAGTGTGGGCACCCTCAGGGGGAACATTCAGTACTTC
CAWSVGTLRGNIQYF
>TRBV30|.|TRBJ2-3|.
TGTGCCTGGAGTGTCGGTGGAGGTTCAGATACGCAGTATTTT
CAWSVGGGSDTQYF
>TRBV19|TRBD2|TRBJ2-1|.
TGTGCCAGTAGTATAGATAAAGCGGGGCGCTACAATGAGCAGTTCTTC
CASSIDKAGRYNEQFF
>TRBV30|TRBD2|TRBJ2-3|.
TGTGCCTGGCCCCCTAGCGGGGGGGCATCAGATACGCAGTATTTT
CAWPPSGGASDTQYF
>TRBV24-1|TRBD2|TRBJ2-3|.
TGTGCCACCAGTGATTTTGGCGGGGGGGCCGGTCCAGATACGCAGTATTTT
CATSDFGGGAGPDTQYF
>TRBV9|TRBD1|TRBJ1-5|.
TGTGCCAGCAGCAGACAGGGGGACGGCCAGCCCCAGCATTTT
CASSRQGDGQPQHF
>TRBV5-1|.|TRBJ2-2|once
TGCGCCAGCAGCTTGGCAGCGACAGGAGTCGGGGAGCTGTTTTTT
CASSLAATGVGELFF